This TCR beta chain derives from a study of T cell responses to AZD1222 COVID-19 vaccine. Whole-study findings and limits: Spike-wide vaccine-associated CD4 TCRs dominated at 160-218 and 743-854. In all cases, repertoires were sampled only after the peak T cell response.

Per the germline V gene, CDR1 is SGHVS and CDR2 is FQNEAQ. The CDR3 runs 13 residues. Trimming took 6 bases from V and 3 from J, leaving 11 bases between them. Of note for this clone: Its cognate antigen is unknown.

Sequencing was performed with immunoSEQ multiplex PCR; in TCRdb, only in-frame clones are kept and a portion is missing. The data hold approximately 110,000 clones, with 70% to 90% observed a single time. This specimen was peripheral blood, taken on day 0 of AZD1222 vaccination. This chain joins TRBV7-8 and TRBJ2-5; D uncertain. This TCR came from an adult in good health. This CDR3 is CASSLGSKETQYF. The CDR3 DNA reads TGTGCCAGCAGTCTGGGGTCGAAAGAGACCCAGTACTTC.